This T cell receptor (beta chain) was sequenced in a study of OX40 agonist ivuxolimab in advanced cancers. Clones were sequenced by immunoSEQ multiplex PCR, and TCRdb holds only the in-frame ones, with some missing. The data contain tens of thousands of clones, roughly 78% of them singletons. Enrollment shut out patients with autoimmune disease history or systemic immunosuppression. This clonotype was sampled from an adult with an advanced solid tumor such as melanoma, head and neck, liver or kidney cancer. Material: CD4+ or CD8+ T cells sorted from blood, obtained in a trial of the OX40 agonist ivuxolimab.

This CDR3 is CASSLSGTGFNEQFF. The CDR3 DNA reads as TGTGCCAGCTCACTCTCCGGGACAGGGTTCAATGAGCAGTTCTTC. The chain couples TRBV18 to TRBJ2-1; TRBD1 matches 9 bases. The CDR3 contains 15 residues. J gave up 6 bases and V 4 bases, and 7 bases lay outside the gene matches. CDR1 and CDR2 from the germline V gene are KGHSH and LQKENI. The whole variable domain, remainder taken from reference TRBV18 and TRBJ2-1, is NAGVMQNPRHLVRRRGQEARLRCSPMKGHSHVYWYRQLPEEGLKFMVYLQKENIIDESGMPKERFSAEFPKEGPSILRIQQVVRGDSAAYFCASSLSGTGFNEQFFGPGTRLTVL.